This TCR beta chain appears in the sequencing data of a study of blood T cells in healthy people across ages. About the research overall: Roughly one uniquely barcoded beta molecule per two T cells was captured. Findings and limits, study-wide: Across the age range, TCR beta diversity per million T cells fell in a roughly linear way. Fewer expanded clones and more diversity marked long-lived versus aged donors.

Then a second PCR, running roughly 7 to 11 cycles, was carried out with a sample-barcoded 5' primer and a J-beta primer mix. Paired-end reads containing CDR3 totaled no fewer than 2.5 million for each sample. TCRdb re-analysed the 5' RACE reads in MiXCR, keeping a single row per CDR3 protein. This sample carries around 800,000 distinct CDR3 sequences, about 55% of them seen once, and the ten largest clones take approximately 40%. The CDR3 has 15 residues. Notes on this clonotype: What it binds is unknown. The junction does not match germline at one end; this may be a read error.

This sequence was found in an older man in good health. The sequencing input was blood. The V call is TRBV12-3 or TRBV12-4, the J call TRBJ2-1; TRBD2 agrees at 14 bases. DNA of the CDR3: TGCGCCAGCACCCTGACTAGCGGGAGGGTTTGGGAGCAGTTCTTC. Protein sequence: CASTLTSGRVWEQFF.